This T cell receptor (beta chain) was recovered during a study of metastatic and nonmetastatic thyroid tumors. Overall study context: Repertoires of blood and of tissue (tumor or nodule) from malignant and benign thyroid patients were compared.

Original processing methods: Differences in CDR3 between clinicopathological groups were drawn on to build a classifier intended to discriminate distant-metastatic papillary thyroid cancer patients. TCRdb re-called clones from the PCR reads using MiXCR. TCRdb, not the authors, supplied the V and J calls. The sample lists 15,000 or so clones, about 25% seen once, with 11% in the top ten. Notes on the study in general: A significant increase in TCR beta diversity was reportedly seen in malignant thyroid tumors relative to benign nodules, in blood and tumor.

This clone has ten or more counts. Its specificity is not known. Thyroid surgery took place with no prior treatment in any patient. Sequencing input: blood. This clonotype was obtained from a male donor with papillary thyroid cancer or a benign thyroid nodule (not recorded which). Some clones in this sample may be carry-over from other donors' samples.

CDR3 sequence: CSARPGGETQYF. In DNA, the CDR3 is TGCAGTGCTAGACCAGGGGGAGAGACCCAGTACTTC. The chain has TRBV20-1 and TRBJ2-5; TRBD1 matches at 7 bases. Germline CDR1 is DFQATT and CDR2 is SNEGSKA (reference sequence). V lost 2 bases to trimming and J lost 4 bases; unmatched junction nucleotides: 1. The CDR3 contains 12 residues.